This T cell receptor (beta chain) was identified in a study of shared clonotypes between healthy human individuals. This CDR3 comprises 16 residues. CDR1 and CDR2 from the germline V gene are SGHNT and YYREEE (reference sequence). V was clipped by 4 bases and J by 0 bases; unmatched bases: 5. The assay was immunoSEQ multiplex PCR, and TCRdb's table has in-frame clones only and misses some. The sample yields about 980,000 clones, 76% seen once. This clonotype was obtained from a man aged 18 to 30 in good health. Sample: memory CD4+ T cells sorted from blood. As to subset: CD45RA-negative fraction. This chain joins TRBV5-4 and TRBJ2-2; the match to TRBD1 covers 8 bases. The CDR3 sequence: CASSVGQGANTGELFF. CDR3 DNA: TGTGCCAGCAGCGTTGGACAGGGAGCGAACACCGGGGAGCTGTTTTTT.